This entry lists 15 T cell receptor beta chains sequenced from one sample in a study of PD-1 blockade in classical Hodgkin lymphoma. Regarding time point: newly diagnosed, previously untreated cHL patient sample. Here immunoSEQ multiplex PCR was the method, and the copy in TCRdb shows in-frame clones only, minus some. This sample carries around 25,000 clones, 94% of them seen once, and the ten largest clones take 3.5% to 5%. Material: peripheral blood mononuclear cells (PBMCs). The receptors here all came from a human donor with classical Hodgkin lymphoma.

The V call is TRBV2, the J call TRBJ1-1; possibly TRBD1 for D (5 bases). The CDR3 is made up of 16 amino acids. CDR1 is SNHLY, CDR2 FYNNEI, per germline. V lost 5 bases to trimming and J lost 0 bases, with 16 bases between them. The CDR3 nucleotides read TGTGCCAGCAGTCCCCGGGACGGAGCAATGAACACTGAAGCTTTCTTT. It codes for CASSPRDGAMNTEAFF.

The chain joins TRBV19 to TRBJ1-5; TRBD1 matches 9 bases. The trim removed 3 bases at V and 4 bases at J, leaving 10 bases unmatched. The length of the CDR3 is 17 residues. CDR1 is LNHDA, CDR2 SQIVND, per germline (reference sequence). DNA of the CDR3: TGTGCCAGTAGTATTCCCTCGACAGGGGGGTTGAATCAGCCCCAGCATTTT. Protein: CASSIPSTGGLNQPQHF.

This chain uses TRBV4-3 with TRBJ1-4; the D gene is possibly TRBD1 (6 bases). The germline V gene has CDR1 LGHNA and CDR2 YSLEER. The CDR3 is 18 amino acids. Trimming shortened V by 2 bases and J by 7 bases, and 23 bases separated the two germline ends. In nucleotides, the CDR3 is TGCGCCAGCAGCCAACACTCCGGGACACCCGGAAGGGGTGAAAAACTGTTTTTT. Translating it yields CASSQHSGTPGRGEKLFF.

V is TRBV2 and J is TRBJ1-5; possible D gene TRBD1, 5 bases. The germline CDR1 and CDR2 sequences are SNHLY and FYNNEI. The V end lost 2 bases, the J end lost 6 bases, and 20 bases lay between the germline ends. The CDR3 covers 17 residues. The CDR3: CASSEMEPGSTGQPQHF. CDR3 nucleotides: TGTGCCAGCAGTGAAATGGAACCGGGCAGCACAGGTCAGCCCCAGCATTTT.

This clone showed up just a few times. The rearrangement links TRBV9 to TRBJ2-3; D not certain. Trimming took 4 bases from V and 0 from J, leaving 12 bases between them. This CDR3 spans 15 amino acids. In germline, CDR1 is SGDLS, CDR2 YYNGEE. DNA for the CDR3: TGTGCCAGCAGCCCGAGACATGCTAGCACAGATACGCAGTATTTT. This sequence encodes CASSPRHASTDTQYF. The full variable domain, with the rest looked up from reference TRBV9 and TRBJ2-3, is DSGVTQTPKHLITATGQRVTLRCSPRSGDLSVYWYQQSLDQGLQFLIQYYNGEERAKGNILERFSAQQFPDLHSELNLSSLELGDSALYFCASSPRHASTDTQYFGPGTRLTVL.

The V and J genes are TRBV10-3 and TRBJ1-1, with a tentative D call TRBD1 (5 bases). The CDR3 covers 13 residues. Trimming shortened V by 2 bases and J by 2 bases, and 6 bases separated the two germline ends. Germline assignment: CDR1 ENHRY and CDR2 SYGVKD. As DNA, the CDR3 is TGTGCCATCAGTGAGGGGGCCAACACTGAAGCTTTCTTT. Protein sequence: CAISEGANTEAFF.

J is TRBJ2-7 and V is TRBV7-2; 8 bases are shared with TRBD1. The germline gives CDR1 SGHTA, CDR2 FQGNSA. V shed 0 bases, J shed 6 bases, and the junction held 7 bases outside the gene matches. The CDR3 contains 15 residues. In nucleotides, the CDR3 is TGTGCCAGCAGCTTAGCGCCAGGGACAGGAGGCGAGCAGTACTTC. Amino acid sequence: CASSLAPGTGGEQYF.

A word on this clone: At one of its ends the junction is not consistent with the germline gene, which may arise from a read error. The gene calls are TRBV11-2 and TRBJ2-7; TRBD2 is a possible D gene (7 bases). This CDR3 comprises 14 residues. The V gene's germline CDR1 is SGHAT and CDR2 FQNNGV. The CDR3 spells CASTLVSRRGGCLF. The CDR3 DNA follows: TGTGCCAGCACCCTCGTCTCCCGGAGGGGGGGGTGCCTCTTC.

The rearrangement joins TRBV5-6 to TRBJ1-1, with 9 bases identical to TRBD1. The CDR3 covers 15 residues. Germline trimming cut 6 bases from V and 0 bases from J; bases unmatched to any gene: 6. CDR1 is SGHDT and CDR2 is YYEEEE in the germline V gene. This CDR3 reads CASIGDRGMNTEAFF. The CDR3 DNA sequence: TGTGCCAGCATAGGAGACAGGGGGATGAACACTGAAGCTTTCTTT.

CDR3 sequence reads: CSVAPRASGLKETQYF. The CDR3 DNA reads TGCAGCGTCGCCCCTAGGGCTAGCGGCCTGAAAGAGACCCAGTACTTC. The V call is TRBV29-1, the J call TRBJ2-5, with 7 bases identical to TRBD2. Trimming took 6 bases from V and 3 from J; bases not matched to a gene: 16. The CDR3 covers 16 residues. The V gene's germline CDR1 is SQVTM and CDR2 ANQGSEA.

This clone was found a few times. The same CDR3 can be traced to other DNA sequences in this sample. The chain combines TRBV30 with TRBJ1-1; D not certain. V was cut by 2 bases and J by 6 bases, with 13 bases left in between. Germline loops: CDR1 GTSNPN, CDR2 SVGIG (reference sequence). The CDR3 consists of 13 residues. CDR3 in DNA: TGTGCCTGGAGTTTTGTCCAGCGAGCTGAAGCTTTCTTT. Protein product: CAWSFVQRAEAFF.

The chain couples TRBV6-6 to TRBJ2-7, with D tentatively TRBD1 or TRBD2 (5 bases each). The germline CDR1 and CDR2 sequences are MNHNY and SVGAGI (reference sequence). With 6 bases removed from V and 0 bases from J, the gap between germline ends came to 15 bases. The CDR3 totals 15 residues. The CDR3 region is CASSYGTHSSYEQYF. The DNA for the CDR3 is TGTGCCAGCAGCTACGGGACGCACAGCTCCTACGAGCAGTACTTC.

The chain joins TRBV25-1 to TRBJ2-1; a possible D gene is TRBD1 (5 bases). Germline values: CDR1 MGHDK, CDR2 SYGVNS. V was trimmed by 4 bases and J by 10 bases, leaving 11 bases between them. The CDR3 contains 12 residues. The CDR3 reads CASSVTGFEQFF. CDR3 bases: TGTGCCAGCAGTGTAACAGGATTCGAGCAGTTCTTC.

The chain uses TRBV28 and TRBJ2-1; a weak D match, TRBD1 (6 bases). V lost 5 bases, J lost 3 bases, and 14 bases lay in between. Per germline, CDR1 MDHEN and CDR2 SYDVKM. The CDR3 sequence is 15 residues long. The CDR3 is CASSTGHPSYNEQFF. CDR3 coding DNA: TGTGCCAGCAGTACGGGACACCCGAGCTACAATGAGCAGTTCTTC.

This clone has only one observation. The chain combines TRBV7-2 with TRBJ2-7; 8 bases are a match to TRBD1. J gave up 3 bases and V 5 bases, and 21 bases lay outside the gene matches. The germline V gene encodes CDR1 SGHTA and CDR2 FQGNSA. This CDR3 spans 19 amino acids. The CDR3 sequence: CASSPRTGIPKVRNYEQYF. The CDR3 DNA follows: TGTGCCAGCAGCCCCCGGACAGGGATCCCTAAGGTTCGAAACTACGAGCAGTACTTC.